The 14 T cell receptor beta chains in this list originate from one sample, sequenced in a study of T cell repertoires in cytomegalovirus infection. TCRdb reprocessed the reads via MiXCR and lists one record per CDR3 protein. The table includes around 310,000 distinct CDR3 sequences, almost 30% detected once. These TCRs' antigens remain unknown. The sample consisted of cultured PBMCs, taken from culture after CMV antigen stimulation. The receptors were gathered from a human donor in good health (CMV status not recorded). Some clones in this sample may be carry-over from other donors' samples.

The V call is TRBV7-8, the J call TRBJ1-2, with a possible D match to TRBD1 (5 bases). The CDR3 loop spans 15 amino acids. Germline V gene sequence: CDR1 SGHVS, CDR2 FQNEAQ. The V end was cut by 4 bases, the J end by 5 bases, with 17 bases between. For the CDR3, the DNA is TGTGCCAGCAGCTCGCGCCAGCGGGGCGGGTATGGCTACACCTTC. This gives the protein CASSSRQRGGYGYTF.

V is TRBV11-3 and J is TRBJ2-1; 13 nucleotides agree with TRBD2. Germline V lookup: CDR1 SGHNT, CDR2 YENEEA. The CDR3 length is 16 residues. Germline trimming cut 3 bases from V and 7 bases from J; bases unmatched to any gene: 6. CDR3 nucleotides: TGTGCCAGCAGCTTTACTAGCGGGAGGGTACGGAATGAGCAGTTCTTC. It is translated as CASSFTSGRVRNEQFF.

This clonotype was recorded a few times. This chain uses TRBV7-9 with TRBJ1-2; D unclear. Trimming shortened V by 5 bases and J by 2 bases, and 15 bases separated the two germline ends. Germline V CDR1 and CDR2: SEHNR, FQNEAQ (reference sequence). There are 15 residues in the CDR3. This CDR3 reads CASSHRRRYNYGYTF. The CDR3 DNA follows: TGTGCCAGCAGCCATCGACGGAGATACAACTATGGCTACACCTTC.

The V call is TRBV14, the J call TRBJ2-3, with D perhaps matching TRBD2 (6 bases). Germline CDR1 SGHDN, CDR2 FVKESK. V lost 4 bases to trimming and J lost 1 base, with 9 bases between them. The CDR3 covers 14 residues. Here the CDR3 DNA reads TGTGCCAGCAGCCGTCGGAGGGGCACAGATACGCAGTATTTT. Its protein product is CASSRRRGTDTQYF.

This clonotype was counted ten times or more. The V gene is TRBV12-5, the J gene TRBJ1-1, with unresolved D. V gave up 1 base and J gave up 1 base, with 22 bases separating them. Germline CDR1 and CDR2: LGHNT and FRNRAP. CDR3 length: 19 residues. The CDR3 region has the DNA TGTGCTAGTGGTTTGGCCCAGCCCCGGTATGGAGGGAGGAACACTGAAGCTTTCTTT. Protein product: CASGLAQPRYGGRNTEAFF.

The chain couples TRBV29-1 to TRBJ2-3; D possibly corresponds to TRBD2 (6 bases). Trimming removed 4 bases from V and 5 bases from J, with 16 bases in between. Per germline, CDR1 SQVTM and CDR2 ANQGSEA. The CDR3 covers 14 residues. The CDR3, as DNA: TGCAGCGTTGTTGAGGCGGGACTCCGAGATACGCAGTATTTT. Its protein is CSVVEAGLRDTQYF.

The chain links TRBV18 to TRBJ2-7; 7 bases match TRBD2. V gave up 2 bases and J gave up 0 bases; unmatched junction bases: 7. The germline V gene encodes CDR1 KGHSH and CDR2 LQKENI. The CDR3 contains 16 residues. The chain's CDR3 is CASSPNPSGLSYEQYF. As DNA, the CDR3 is TGTGCCAGCTCACCAAATCCTAGCGGCCTCTCCTACGAGCAGTACTTC.

This clonotype has a single count. The chain links TRBV14 to TRBJ2-2, with no clear D. Trimming left V 6 bases short and J 1 base short, with 18 bases between. The germline gives CDR1 SGHDN, CDR2 FVKESK. This CDR3 region has 17 residues. The CDR3 reads CASSASVFSRNTGELFF. The CDR3 DNA sequence: TGTGCCAGCAGTGCCTCAGTGTTCTCCAGGAACACCGGGGAGCTGTTTTTT.

The rearrangement joins TRBV18 to TRBJ1-3, with 11 nucleotides matching TRBD1. The CDR3 consists of 15 residues. Germline values: CDR1 KGHSH, CDR2 LQKENI. The V and J ends lost 5 bases and 8 bases, in that order; junction bases with no gene match: 8. In nucleotides, the CDR3 is TGTGCCAGCTCATCCCGGACAGGGGGCGAGGACACCATATATTTT. Translation: CASSSRTGGEDTIYF.

This chain uses TRBV7-6 with TRBJ2-1; 11 bases are shared with TRBD2. Germline CDR1 and CDR2: SGHVS and FNYEAQ. CDR3 length equals 16 residues. V lost 5 bases to trimming and J lost 5 bases; unmatched junction nucleotides: 8. The CDR3 nucleotides read TGTGCCAGCAGCATGCCCGGGACTAGCGGCGACAATGAGCAGTTCTTC. Its protein product is CASSMPGTSGDNEQFF.

The chain is built from TRBV10-3 and TRBJ1-2; D may be TRBD1 (5 bases). The CDR3 covers 15 residues. The germline V gene has CDR1 ENHRY and CDR2 SYGVKD. Trimming shortened V by 2 bases and J by 8 bases, and 18 bases separated the two germline ends. The CDR3 loop is CAISEVGGTLRGYTF. CDR3 DNA sequence: TGTGCCATCAGTGAGGTCGGAGGGACCCTTCGAGGCTACACCTTC.

The chain couples TRBV20-1 to TRBJ1-3; 8 bases align to TRBD1. The length of the CDR3 is 13 residues. Germline V gene lookup returns CDR1 DFQATT and CDR2 SNEGSKA (reference sequence). V was pared by 5 bases and J by 4 bases, with 4 bases of the junction left unmatched. CDR3 sequence reads: CSARQGRGNTIYF. The CDR3 DNA reads as TGCAGTGCTCGACAGGGGCGAGGAAACACCATATATTTT.

The chain uses TRBV5-4 and TRBJ2-1; D uncertain. V lost 6 bases, J lost 6 bases, and 22 bases lay in between. CDR1 is SGHNT and CDR2 is YYREEE in the germline V gene (reference sequence). The CDR3 runs to 16 residues. CDR3 loop: CASILRAGLAVNEQFF. The CDR3, as DNA: TGTGCCAGCATCCTAAGGGCTGGCCTTGCCGTCAATGAGCAGTTCTTC.

This clonotype has more than one count but fewer than ten. V usage is TRBV10-3 and J usage is TRBJ2-3; D perhaps matches TRBD1 (6 bases). Trimming cost V 11 bases and J 0 bases, with 24 bases left between them. Germline CDR1 ENHRY, CDR2 SYGVKD. The CDR3 totals 17 residues. Here the CDR3 reads CAADARLGQSSTDTQYF. CDR3 sequence (DNA): TGTGCCGCCGACGCCCGGCTAGGACAGAGCAGCACAGATACGCAGTATTTT.